Presented here are 26 T cell receptor beta chains from one specimen sequenced in a study of cytomegalovirus exposure and HLA in healthy donors. PCR was performed using 60 Vbeta and 13 Jbeta primers. Measured with immunoSEQ multiplex PCR; TCRdb has only the in-frame clones, and not every one. There are over 150,000 clones in the sample; about 63% occur only once, and less than 3% lies in the top ten. The sample comprised PBMCs. The receptors were gathered from a woman in her thirties or forties in good health and CMV-seropositive.

V gene TRBV11-2 combines with J gene TRBJ1-1, with TRBD1 as a possible D gene (5 bases). The CDR3 consists of 14 residues. CDR1 is SGHAT and CDR2 is FQNNGV in the germline V gene. V gave up 3 bases and J gave up 4 bases, with 12 bases separating them. The CDR3 sequence is CASSFLAGTTEAFF. The CDR3 nucleotides are TGTGCCAGCAGCTTCCTGGCGGGGACCACTGAAGCTTTCTTT.

This chain joins TRBV4-1 and TRBJ1-1; TRBD1 aligns across 11 bases. CDR1 and CDR2 (germline): MGHRA, YSYEKL. J lost 2 bases, V lost 5 bases, and 7 bases had no gene match. This CDR3 has 16 amino acids. The CDR3, as DNA: TGCGCCAGCAGCTGGGGACAGGGGGGCCTCAACACTGAAGCTTTCTTT. Its translation: CASSWGQGGLNTEAFF.

The chain combines TRBV5-6 with TRBJ2-2, with D unresolved. The CDR3 totals 15 residues. CDR1 SGHDT and CDR2 YYEEEE come from the germline V gene. V lost 4 bases, J lost 0 bases, and 10 bases lay in between. The CDR3 DNA reads as TGTGCCAGCAGCCGGCCAACAGCGAACACCGGGGAGCTGTTTTTT. As protein: CASSRPTANTGELFF.

In its sample, this clone was seen a few times. The chain is built from TRBV6-5 and TRBJ2-5, with D possibly being TRBD1 (5 bases). The CDR3 spans 15 residues. The germline V gene encodes CDR1 MNHEY and CDR2 SVGAGI. Trimming left V 5 bases short and J 5 bases short, with 18 bases between. Here the CDR3 reads CASSNVQGGWETQYF. The DNA of the CDR3 is TGTGCCAGCAGTAATGTGCAGGGTGGTTGGGAGACCCAGTACTTC.

The chain's CDR3 is CASSSGTLQETQYF. For the CDR3, the DNA is TGTGCCAGCAGTTCTGGGACTCTCCAAGAGACCCAGTACTTC. The chain combines TRBV27 with TRBJ2-5; D is possibly TRBD2 (6 bases). CDR1 and CDR2 (germline): MNHEY, SMNVEV (reference sequence). This CDR3 spans 14 amino acids. The ends were cut back, 4 bases at V and 1 base at J, with 10 bases in the middle.

The chain is built from TRBV4-2 and TRBJ2-1; D possibly corresponds to TRBD2 (5 bases). Per the germline V gene, CDR1 is LGHNA and CDR2 is YNFKEQ. The CDR3 is 18 residues long. Between the trimmed V and J ends, which lost 0 bases and 5 bases, there was a span of 20 bases. The CDR3 DNA follows: TGTGCCAGCAGCCAAGATCTCGGGCTAGTAGGGAGAGACAATGAGCAGTTCTTC. Its translation is CASSQDLGLVGRDNEQFF.

This chain joins TRBV6-1 and TRBJ2-6; TRBD1 matches at 8 bases. Trimming took 3 bases from V and 0 from J; bases not matched to a gene: 7. CDR3 length: 18 amino acids. Germline-derived CDR1 and CDR2 are MNHNS and SASEGT. The CDR3 protein is CASSETGENFSGANVLTF. As DNA, the CDR3 is TGTGCCAGCAGTGAGACAGGGGAGAATTTCTCTGGGGCCAACGTCCTGACTTTC.

The chain combines TRBV7-2 with TRBJ1-2, with 11 bases identical to TRBD1. CDR1 is SGHTA and CDR2 is FQGNSA in the germline V gene. The CDR3 runs 16 residues. V lost 1 base and J lost 4; bases outside the gene matches: 5. The CDR3 sequence: CASSLGWTGGAYGYTF. The CDR3 region has the DNA TGTGCCAGCAGCTTAGGATGGACAGGGGGCGCCTATGGCTACACCTTC.

In DNA, the CDR3 is TGCGCCAGCAGCTTTTTGGCCCGACAGGGGCCGAACACTGAAGCTTTCTTT. Residues: CASSFLARQGPNTEAFF. The chain couples TRBV5-1 to TRBJ1-1, with TRBD1 matching 8 bases. The CDR3 spans 17 residues. J gave up 1 base and V 2 bases, and 10 bases lay outside the gene matches. CDR1 is SGHRS, CDR2 YFSETQ, per germline.

This chain connects TRBV5-1 to TRBJ2-3; D gene unclear. V was trimmed by 4 bases and J by 2 bases, leaving 14 bases between them. The CDR3 has 15 residues. Germline CDR1 reads SGHRS; CDR2 reads YFSETQ. As DNA, the CDR3 is TGCGCCAGCAGCCAAAGACCAGGTACCACAGATACGCAGTATTTT. Protein: CASSQRPGTTDTQYF.

V usage is TRBV2 and J usage is TRBJ2-7; D call uncertain. Germline V CDR1 and CDR2: SNHLY, FYNNEI. This CDR3 is 12 amino acids long. V was shortened by 6 bases and J by 4 bases, with 10 bases between the two germline ends. CDR3 DNA sequence: TGTGCCAGCAGATACACCCGATACGAGCAGTACTTC. Its translation is CASRYTRYEQYF. Looking up the rest from reference TRBV2 and TRBJ2-7 gives the full variable domain: EPEVTQTPSHQVTQMGQEVILRCVPISNHLYFYWYRQILGQKVEFLVSFYNNEISEKSEIFDDQFSVERPDGSNFTLKIRSTKLEDSAMYFCASRYTRYEQYFGPGTRLTVT.

Points on this clone: The junction departs from germline at one end; a sequencing error may be responsible. The gene calls are TRBV7-9 and TRBJ1-1, with D perhaps matching TRBD1 (6 bases). Germline CDR1 SEHNR, CDR2 FQNEAQ (reference sequence). The length of the CDR3 is 12 residues. The CDR3 protein is CSAGTRNSEAFF. CDR3 bases: TGTTCCGCCGGGACAAGGAACTCTGAAGCTTTCTTT.

DNA for the CDR3: TGCGCCAGCAGCCCCACTTTAGCGGGCCAGACCTACAATGAGCAGTTCTTC. This sequence encodes CASSPTLAGQTYNEQFF. This chain links TRBV4-3 with TRBJ2-1, with 7 bases matching TRBD2. This CDR3 comprises 17 residues. The germline V gene has CDR1 LGHNA and CDR2 YSLEER. V lost 4 bases to trimming and J lost 2 bases; unmatched junction nucleotides: 11.

The V call is TRBV5-8, the J call TRBJ1-2; 8 bases fit TRBD1. The CDR3 runs to 13 residues. CDR1 is SGHTS, CDR2 YDEGEE, per germline. With 3 bases clipped from V and 6 bases from J, the junction kept 4 bases outside the gene matches. The CDR3 DNA reads TGTGCCAGCAGCTGGACAGGGTTTCATGGCTACACCTTC. Translated, it gives CASSWTGFHGYTF.

CDR3 in amino acids: CASSIAFRAGGWEETQYF. The CDR3 DNA follows: TGTGCCAGTAGTATCGCCTTTCGGGCAGGGGGTTGGGAGGAGACCCAGTACTTC. The chain links TRBV19 to TRBJ2-5, with 7 bases that match TRBD1. The CDR3 totals 18 residues. V dropped 3 bases and J dropped 5; count of bases not matched to a gene: 18. CDR1 is LNHDA and CDR2 is SQIVND in the germline V gene (reference sequence).

The chain combines TRBV7-2 with TRBJ2-1; 8 bases match TRBD2. The J segment lost 8 bases and the V segment lost 2 bases, leaving 8 bases of the junction unmatched. Germline CDR1 is SGHTA and CDR2 is FQGNSA. The CDR3 contains 15 residues. The CDR3 coding sequence is TGTGCCAGCAGCTTAAGCGGGGGCCCCTGGGATGAGCAGTTCTTC. The encoded protein is CASSLSGGPWDEQFF.

The chain couples TRBV6-6 to TRBJ2-1, with a possible D match to TRBD2 (5 bases). V was cut by 7 bases and J by 0 bases, with 13 bases left in between. CDR3 length: 15 residues. CDR1 is MNHNY and CDR2 is SVGAGI in the germline V gene (reference sequence). This chain's CDR3 is CASTQTGNSYNEQFF. The DNA of the CDR3 is TGTGCCAGCACACAGACGGGGAACTCCTACAATGAGCAGTTCTTC.

The rearrangement joins TRBV2 to TRBJ2-5; 10 nucleotides agree with TRBD2. The junction had 6 bases not matched to a gene; V was cut back by 10 bases and J by 4 bases. Germline loops: CDR1 SNHLY, CDR2 FYNNEI. This CDR3 has 13 residues. This chain's CDR3 is CATRTSGSETQYF. In DNA form, the CDR3 reads TGTGCCACCCGGACTAGCGGATCAGAGACCCAGTACTTC. The whole variable domain, remainder taken from reference TRBV2 and TRBJ2-5, is EPEVTQTPSHQVTQMGQEVILRCVPISNHLYFYWYRQILGQKVEFLVSFYNNEISEKSEIFDDQFSVERPDGSNFTLKIRSTKLEDSAMYFCATRTSGSETQYFGPGTRLLVL.

The genes are TRBV14 and TRBJ2-7, with D maybe TRBD1 (6 bases). The CDR3 consists of 15 residues. Germline-derived CDR1 and CDR2 are SGHDN and FVKESK. The germline V and J ends were trimmed by 5 bases and 0 bases, with 14 bases remaining between them. The CDR3 DNA reads TGTGCCAGCAGCTCATTCGGACAGACCTCCTACGAGCAGTACTTC. Translated, it gives CASSSFGQTSYEQYF.

This chain uses TRBV21-1 with TRBJ2-2; TRBD2 is the table's D call and was not checked against the DNA. TRBV21-1 is a recognized pseudogene. This CDR3 spans 21 amino acids. The DNA for the CDR3 is TGTGCCAGCAGCAAAAAGGGTGCCGTTCGAGCGGGGGGCGCGAACACCGGGGAGCTGTTTTTT. Its translation: CASSKKGAVRAGGANTGELFF.

This clone appeared once. The V gene is TRBV28, the J gene TRBJ2-1; D not certain. Trimming took off 5 bases at V and 0 bases at J, with 17 bases between the two ends. Germline V lookup: CDR1 MDHEN, CDR2 SYDVKM. There are 17 residues in the CDR3. This CDR3 is CASSPPLGYSSYNEQFF. CDR3 DNA sequence: TGTGCCAGCAGTCCCCCCCTTGGTTATAGCTCCTACAATGAGCAGTTCTTC.

This clone was seen only once. The chain combines TRBV20-1 with TRBJ1-4, with unresolved D. Germline V gene lookup returns CDR1 DFQATT and CDR2 SNEGSKA (reference sequence). The CDR3 covers 11 residues. Trimming cost V 3 bases and J 4 bases, with 3 bases left between them. The CDR3 DNA reads TGCAGTGCTAGCGTTAATGAAAAACTGTTTTTT. Encoded protein: CSASVNEKLFF.

The chain employs TRBV7-2 and TRBJ1-4; D unclear. V was trimmed by 1 base and J by 3 bases, leaving 12 bases between them. Germline V CDR1 and CDR2: SGHTA, FQGNSA. The CDR3 runs to 16 residues. As DNA, the CDR3 is TGTGCCAGCAGCTTAGGCTCAGGCTCGTCTAATGAAAAACTGTTTTTT. This translates into CASSLGSGSSNEKLFF.

The rearrangement uses TRBV6-4 and TRBJ1-2, with 7 nucleotides matching TRBD1. The CDR3 is 13 residues long. V was clipped by 7 bases and J by 7 bases; unmatched bases: 9. CDR1 and CDR2 (germline): MRHNA, SNTAGT. The CDR3: CASNPGGLAGYTF. The CDR3 DNA reads TGTGCCAGCAACCCAGGGGGTCTGGCTGGCTACACCTTC.

This chain links TRBV15 with TRBJ2-5, with TRBD1 as a possible D gene (5 bases). Trimming removed 2 bases at V and 2 bases at J, with 9 bases between. The CDR3 length is 14 residues. Germline V gives CDR1 LNHNV, CDR2 YYDKDF (reference sequence). Here the CDR3 reads CATSRRQRQETQYF. Written as DNA, the CDR3 is TGTGCCACCAGCAGAAGACAGAGACAAGAGACCCAGTACTTC.

The gene calls are TRBV9 and TRBJ1-1; TRBD1 agrees at 10 bases. The V segment lost 3 bases and the J segment 3 bases; nucleotides outside the gene matches: 5. This CDR3 region has 15 residues. Germline V gives CDR1 SGDLS, CDR2 YYNGEE. CDR3 coding DNA: TGTGCCAGCAGCGCGACCGGGACAGGGGACACTGAAGCTTTCTTT. The encoded protein is CASSATGTGDTEAFF.